The 2 T cell receptor beta chains given below trace back to one sample, sequenced in a study of T cell repertoires in cytomegalovirus infection. Which antigens these TCRs recognize remains unknown. A single record per CDR3 protein comes from TCRdb applying MiXCR to the reads. The sample lists some 800,000 distinct CDR3 sequences, approximately 32% occurring once. Sequencing used cultured CD8+ T cells from PBMCs, obtained from culture after CMV antigen stimulation. These TCRs come from a human donor in good health (CMV status not recorded). Some clones in this sample may be carry-over from other donors' samples.

The rearrangement uses TRBV2 and TRBJ1-1, with unresolved D. Trimming shortened V by 6 bases and J by 8 bases, and 10 bases separated the two germline ends. Germline CDR1 and CDR2: SNHLY and FYNNEI. This CDR3 has 11 amino acids. In nucleotides, the CDR3 is TGTGCCAGCAGCGCCGTCCAAGAAGCTTTCTTT. Protein sequence: CASSAVQEAFF.

The chain uses TRBV9 and TRBJ1-1; D not resolved. V was pared by 4 bases and J by 2 bases, with 15 bases between. This CDR3 has 15 amino acids. The germline V gene encodes CDR1 SGDLS and CDR2 YYNGEE. The CDR3 nucleotides read TGTGCCAGCAGCTCAGACCTAGGGATCAACACTGAAGCTTTCTTT. Translated: CASSSDLGINTEAFF.